Shown below are 12 T cell receptor beta chains from a single sample sequenced in a study of cytomegalovirus exposure and HLA in healthy donors (dated by TCRdb to about 2017). Libraries came from the immunoSEQ multiplex PCR assay. The multiplex PCR relied on a mix of 60 forward primers for TCR Vbeta segments and 13 reverse primers for TCR Jbeta segments. TCRdb took over this immuneACCESS table, retaining in-frame rearrangements with V and J assigned. Such tables are incomplete; in checked studies, under half of the missing clones stem from an unresolved V gene, and the remainder is unexplained. The sample table records 91,000 or so clones; around three quarters of these occur just once. The ten largest clones represent 5% to 5.5% of the sample. Sample: PBMCs. Receptors originate from a young man in good health and CMV-seropositive.

The table lists this clone with a few counts. The chain recombines TRBV9 with TRBJ2-2; the match to TRBD1 covers 7 bases. The CDR3 spans 14 residues. The V segment lost 0 bases and the J segment 6 bases; nucleotides outside the gene matches: 2. CDR1 SGDLS and CDR2 YYNGEE come from the germline V gene. The CDR3 DNA follows: TGTGCCAGCAGCGTAGCGACAGGGTCCGGGGAGCTGTTTTTT. This sequence encodes CASSVATGSGELFF.

The chain carries TRBV11-2 and TRBJ1-5, with D perhaps matching TRBD1 (5 bases). This CDR3 contains 14 residues. Germline lookup yields CDR1 SGHAT and CDR2 FQNNGV. V gave up 5 bases and J gave up 3 bases, with 11 bases separating them. The CDR3 protein is CASSVTATNQPQHF. CDR3 bases: TGTGCCAGCAGCGTGACAGCGACCAATCAGCCCCAGCATTTT.

This chain joins TRBV13 and TRBJ2-3, with D possibly being TRBD1 (6 bases). Deletions cut 5 bases from V and 2 bases from J, with 17 bases between. Germline V lookup: CDR1 PRHDT, CDR2 FYEKMQ (reference sequence). This CDR3 is 16 amino acids long. The CDR3 loop is CASSRLGQCSTDTQYF. CDR3 DNA: TGTGCCAGCAGCCGCCTCGGACAGTGTTCCACAGATACGCAGTATTTT.

The chain couples TRBV4-2 to TRBJ2-3, with a tentative D call TRBD2 (5 bases). The germline gives CDR1 LGHNA, CDR2 YNFKEQ. The CDR3 is made up of 14 amino acids. V gave up 2 bases and J gave up 5 bases, with 11 bases separating them. As DNA, the CDR3 is TGTGCCAGCAGCCAATCCGGGGAAGAAGATACGCAGTATTTT. Translation gives CASSQSGEEDTQYF.

The chain couples TRBV6-6 to TRBJ2-7; 7 positions match TRBD1. The V and J ends lost 5 bases and 3 bases, in that order; junction bases with no gene match: 4. The CDR3 covers 13 residues. CDR1 MNHNY and CDR2 SVGAGI come from the germline V gene (reference sequence). The CDR3: CASSTGTVYEQYV. The CDR3 DNA follows: TGTGCCAGCAGTACCGGGACAGTCTACGAGCAGTACGTC.

The sample holds a few counts of this clone. V is TRBV5-8 and J is TRBJ2-3; TRBD1 matches 7 bases. This CDR3 region has 13 residues. V was clipped by 2 bases and J by 14 bases; unmatched bases: 11. Germline CDR1 reads SGHTS; CDR2 reads YDEGEE. CDR3 protein: CASSLIAGTVLYF. The CDR3 nucleotides read TGTGCCAGCAGCTTAATTGCCGGGACAGTGCTGTATTTT.

The V call is TRBV7-2, the J call TRBJ2-7; 7 bases line up with TRBD1. CDR1 is SGHTA and CDR2 is FQGNSA in the germline V gene. J was trimmed by 7 bases and V by 1 base; bases with no gene match: 4. This CDR3 spans 13 amino acids. This CDR3 is CASSLDRGREQYF. The CDR3 DNA sequence: TGTGCCAGCAGCTTAGACAGGGGCAGGGAGCAGTACTTC.

This clone was seen just once. The rearrangement joins TRBV6-5 to TRBJ1-6, with 8 bases that match TRBD1. The CDR3 loop spans 15 amino acids. The germline CDR1 and CDR2 sequences are MNHEY and SVGAGI. V was pared by 5 bases and J by 6 bases, with 6 bases of the junction left unmatched. CDR3: CASSGRTGFNSPLHF. In DNA, the CDR3 is TGTGCCAGCAGTGGACGGACAGGGTTTAATTCACCCCTCCACTTT.

The J gene is TRBJ2-1, the V gene TRBV5-1; D might be TRBD2 (6 bases). The CDR3 extends over 16 amino acids. Between the trimmed V and J ends, which lost 4 bases and 4 bases, there was a span of 18 bases. The V gene's germline CDR1 is SGHRS and CDR2 YFSETQ. The CDR3 loop reads CASSTGAGVGYNEQFF. DNA for the CDR3: TGCGCCAGCAGCACAGGAGCGGGTGTGGGTTACAATGAGCAGTTCTTC.

This clone was recorded only once. This chain connects TRBV7-2 to TRBJ2-7; 8 bases are shared with TRBD2. The CDR3 covers 14 residues. Germline CDR1 reads SGHTA; CDR2 reads FQGNSA. Trimming took 6 bases from V and 7 from J; bases not matched to a gene: 11. DNA for the CDR3: TGTGCCAGCAGTTCTATAACCAGCGGGGGTGAGCAGTACTTC. The encoded protein is CASSSITSGGEQYF.

The chain combines TRBV5-4 with TRBJ2-1; maybe TRBD2 (5 bases). This CDR3 comprises 14 residues. V was pared by 0 bases and J by 8 bases, with 12 bases between. Germline CDR1 and CDR2: SGHNT and YYREEE (reference sequence). In nucleotides, the CDR3 is TGTGCCAGCAGCTTGGTAGAGGGCTGGGATGAGCAGTTCTTC. This gives the protein CASSLVEGWDEQFF.

V gene TRBV11-2 combines with J gene TRBJ2-1; D call uncertain. Germline V gene sequence: CDR1 SGHAT, CDR2 FQNNGV. V lost 5 bases and J lost 0, with 8 bases in between. This CDR3 is built from 14 residues. In nucleotides, the CDR3 is TGTGCCAGCAGCCTACAGTCCTCCTACAATGAGCAGTTCTTC. It is translated as CASSLQSSYNEQFF. The variable domain in full, completed from reference TRBV11-2 and TRBJ2-1, reads EAGVAQSPRYKIIEKRQSVAFWCNPISGHATLYWYQQILGQGPKLLIQFQNNGVVDDSQLPKDRFSAERLKGVDSTLKIQPAKLEDSAVYLCASSLQSSYNEQFFGPGTRLTVL.